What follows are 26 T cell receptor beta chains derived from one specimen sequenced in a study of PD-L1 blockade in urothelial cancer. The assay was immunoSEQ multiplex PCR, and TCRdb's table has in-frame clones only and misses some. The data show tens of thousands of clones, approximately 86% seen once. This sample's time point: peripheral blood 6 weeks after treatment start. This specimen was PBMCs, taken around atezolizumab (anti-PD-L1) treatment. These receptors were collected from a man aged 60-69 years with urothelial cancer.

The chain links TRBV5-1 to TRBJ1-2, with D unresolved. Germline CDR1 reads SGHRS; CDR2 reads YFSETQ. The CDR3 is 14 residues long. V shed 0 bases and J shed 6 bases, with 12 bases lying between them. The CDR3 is CASSLGRAFDGYTF. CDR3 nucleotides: TGCGCCAGCAGCTTGGGCCGAGCGTTCGATGGCTACACCTTC.

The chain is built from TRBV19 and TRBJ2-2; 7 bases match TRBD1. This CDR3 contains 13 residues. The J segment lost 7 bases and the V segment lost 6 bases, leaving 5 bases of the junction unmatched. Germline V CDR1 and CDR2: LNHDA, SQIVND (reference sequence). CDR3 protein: CASRPGQHGELFF. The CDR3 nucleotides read TGTGCCAGTAGGCCGGGACAGCACGGGGAGCTGTTTTTT. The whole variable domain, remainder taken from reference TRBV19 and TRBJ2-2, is DGGITQSPKYLFRKEGQNVTLSCEQNLNHDAMYWYRQDPGQGLRLIYYSQIVNDFQKGDIAEGYSVSREKKESFPLTVTSAQKNPTAFYLCASRPGQHGELFFGEGSRLTVL.

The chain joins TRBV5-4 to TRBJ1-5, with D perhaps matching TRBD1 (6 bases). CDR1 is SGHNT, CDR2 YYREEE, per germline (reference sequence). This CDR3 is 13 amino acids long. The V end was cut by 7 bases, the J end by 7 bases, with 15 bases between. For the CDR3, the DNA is TGTGCCAGCGGGAGTAACAGGGACCAGCCCCAGCATTTT. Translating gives CASGSNRDQPQHF.

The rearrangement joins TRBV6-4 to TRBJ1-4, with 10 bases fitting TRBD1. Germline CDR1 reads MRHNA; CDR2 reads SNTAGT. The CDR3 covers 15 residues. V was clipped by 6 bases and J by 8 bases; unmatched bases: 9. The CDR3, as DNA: TGTGCCAGCAGCGGGACAGGGGAAGGTGGAGAAAAACTGTTTTTT. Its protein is CASSGTGEGGEKLFF.

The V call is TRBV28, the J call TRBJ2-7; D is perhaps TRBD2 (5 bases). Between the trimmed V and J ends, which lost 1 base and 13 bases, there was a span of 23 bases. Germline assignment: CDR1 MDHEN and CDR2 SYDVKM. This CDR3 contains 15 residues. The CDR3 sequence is CASSLSVGRVLGVYF. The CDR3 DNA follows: TGTGCCAGCAGTTTATCGGTAGGGAGAGTTTTGGGCGTTTACTTC.

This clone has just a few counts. The CDR3 bases are TGTGCCAGCAGCTTAGAACAGGGCACTGAAGCTTTCTTT. Its protein product is CASSLEQGTEAFF. The chain couples TRBV11-2 to TRBJ1-1; TRBD1 might be the D (6 bases). Germline lookup yields CDR1 SGHAT and CDR2 FQNNGV. This CDR3 comprises 13 residues. V shed 0 bases and J shed 4 bases, with 6 bases lying between them.

CDR3 sequence reads: CASSQFEGVSSYEQYF. The CDR3 DNA reads TGCGCCAGCAGCCAATTTGAGGGCGTTAGCTCCTACGAGCAGTACTTC. This chain joins TRBV4-1 and TRBJ2-7, with D possibly being TRBD2 (5 bases). Germline V gene sequence: CDR1 MGHRA, CDR2 YSYEKL. V lost 2 bases and J 0 bases, leaving 14 bases between the germline ends. The CDR3 is made up of 16 amino acids.

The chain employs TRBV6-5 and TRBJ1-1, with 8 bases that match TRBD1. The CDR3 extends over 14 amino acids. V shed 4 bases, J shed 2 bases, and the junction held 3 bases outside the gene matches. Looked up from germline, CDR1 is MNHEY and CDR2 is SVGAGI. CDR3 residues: CASSLDRANTEAFF. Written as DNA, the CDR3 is TGTGCCAGCAGTTTGGACAGGGCCAACACTGAAGCTTTCTTT.

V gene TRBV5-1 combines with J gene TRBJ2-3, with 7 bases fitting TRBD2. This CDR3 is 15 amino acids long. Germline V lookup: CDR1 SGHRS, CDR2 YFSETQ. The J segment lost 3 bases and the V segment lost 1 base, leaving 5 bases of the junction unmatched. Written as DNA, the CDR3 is TGCGCCAGCAGCTTGACGGGGGGTAGGACAGATACGCAGTATTTT. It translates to CASSLTGGRTDTQYF.

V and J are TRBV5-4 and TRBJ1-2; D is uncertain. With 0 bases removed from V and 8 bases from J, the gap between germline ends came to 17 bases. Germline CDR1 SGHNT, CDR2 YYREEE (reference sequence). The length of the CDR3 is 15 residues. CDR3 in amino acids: CASSLGAQYPGGYTF. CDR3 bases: TGTGCCAGCAGCTTGGGGGCACAGTACCCGGGGGGCTACACCTTC. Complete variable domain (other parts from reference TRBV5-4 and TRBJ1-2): ETGVTQSPTHLIKTRGQQVTLRCSSQSGHNTVSWYQQALGQGPQFIFQYYREEENGRGNFPPRFSGLQFPNYSSELNVNALELDDSALYLCASSLGAQYPGGYTFGSGTRLTVV.

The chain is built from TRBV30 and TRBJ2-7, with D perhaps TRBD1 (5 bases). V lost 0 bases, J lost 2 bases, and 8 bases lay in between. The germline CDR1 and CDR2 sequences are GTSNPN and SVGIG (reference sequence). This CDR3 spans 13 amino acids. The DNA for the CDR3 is TGTGCCTGGAGTGTAACAGGTCCCTACGAGCAGTACTTC. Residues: CAWSVTGPYEQYF.

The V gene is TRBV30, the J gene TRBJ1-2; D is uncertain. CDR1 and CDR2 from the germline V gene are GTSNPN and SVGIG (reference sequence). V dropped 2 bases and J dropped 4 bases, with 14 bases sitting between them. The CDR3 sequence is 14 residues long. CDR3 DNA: TGTGCCTGGAGTCCCAGCCCACAGTCCTATGGCTACACCTTC. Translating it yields CAWSPSPQSYGYTF. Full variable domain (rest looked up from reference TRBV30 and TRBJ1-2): SQTIHQWPATLVQPVGSPLSLECTVEGTSNPNLYWYRQAAGRGLQLLFYSVGIGQISSEVPQNLSASRPQDRQFILSSKKLLLSDSGFYLCAWSPSPQSYGYTFGSGTRLTVV.

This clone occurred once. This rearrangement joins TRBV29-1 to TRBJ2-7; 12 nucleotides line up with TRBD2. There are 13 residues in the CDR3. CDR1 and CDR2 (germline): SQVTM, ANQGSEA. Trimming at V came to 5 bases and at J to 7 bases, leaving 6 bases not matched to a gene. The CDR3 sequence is CSVRLAGAWEQYF. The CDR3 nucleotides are TGCAGCGTTAGACTAGCGGGGGCTTGGGAGCAGTACTTC.

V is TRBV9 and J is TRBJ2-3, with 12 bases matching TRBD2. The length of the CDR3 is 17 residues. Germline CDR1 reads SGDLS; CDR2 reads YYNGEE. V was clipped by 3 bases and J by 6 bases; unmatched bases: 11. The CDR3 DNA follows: TGTGCCAGCAGCGAGGGGGGACTAGCGGGTGTTACTGATACGCAGTATTTT. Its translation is CASSEGGLAGVTDTQYF.

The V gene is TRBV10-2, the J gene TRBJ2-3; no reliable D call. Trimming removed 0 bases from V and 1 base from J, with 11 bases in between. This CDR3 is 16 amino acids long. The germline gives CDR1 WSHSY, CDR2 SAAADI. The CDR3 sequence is CASSESIVGGTDTQYF. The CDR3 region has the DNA TGCGCCAGCAGTGAGTCGATTGTCGGAGGCACAGATACGCAGTATTTT.

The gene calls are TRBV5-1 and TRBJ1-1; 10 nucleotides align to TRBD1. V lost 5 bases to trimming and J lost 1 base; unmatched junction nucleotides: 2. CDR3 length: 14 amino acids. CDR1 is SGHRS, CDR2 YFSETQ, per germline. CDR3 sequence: CASRTGGSNTEAFF. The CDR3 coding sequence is TGCGCCAGCAGGACAGGGGGCTCGAACACTGAAGCTTTCTTT.

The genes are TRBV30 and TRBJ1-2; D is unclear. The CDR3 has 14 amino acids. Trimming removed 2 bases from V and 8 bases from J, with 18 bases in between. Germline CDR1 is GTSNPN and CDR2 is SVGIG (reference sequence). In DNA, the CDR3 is TGTGCCTGGAGTCCCCCCCGGGAGAGCGGCGGCTACACCTTC. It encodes CAWSPPRESGGYTF.

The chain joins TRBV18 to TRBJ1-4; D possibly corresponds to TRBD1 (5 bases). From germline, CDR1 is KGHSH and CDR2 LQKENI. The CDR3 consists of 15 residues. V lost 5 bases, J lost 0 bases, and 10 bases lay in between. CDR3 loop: CASSVSGTTNEKLFF. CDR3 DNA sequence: TGTGCCAGCTCAGTCTCAGGGACAACTAATGAAAAACTGTTTTTT.

CDR3: CASRGGTGRNSPLHF. CDR3 DNA sequence: TGCGCCAGCAGGGGTGGGACAGGGCGCAATTCACCCCTCCACTTT. V usage is TRBV4-1 and J usage is TRBJ1-6; 9 bases match TRBD1. The junction had 7 bases not matched to a gene; V was cut back by 6 bases and J by 7 bases. The CDR3 has 15 residues. Germline lookup yields CDR1 MGHRA and CDR2 YSYEKL.

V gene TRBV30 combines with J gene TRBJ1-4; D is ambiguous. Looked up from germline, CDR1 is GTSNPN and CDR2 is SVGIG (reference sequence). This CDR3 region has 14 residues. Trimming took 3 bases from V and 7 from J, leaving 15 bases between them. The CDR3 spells CAWRPIAAVEKLFF. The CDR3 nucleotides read TGTGCCTGGAGGCCTATAGCGGCAGTTGAAAAACTGTTTTTT.

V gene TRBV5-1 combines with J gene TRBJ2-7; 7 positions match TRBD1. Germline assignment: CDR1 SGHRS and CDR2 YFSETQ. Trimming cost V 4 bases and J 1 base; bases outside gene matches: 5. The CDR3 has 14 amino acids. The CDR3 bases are TGCGCCAGCAGCCCCTGGGACAGTTCCTACGAGCAGTACTTC. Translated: CASSPWDSSYEQYF.

CDR3 nucleotide sequence: TGTGCCAGCAGCCTAACAGGGAACCATGAGCAGTTCTTC. Translated, it gives CASSLTGNHEQFF. The chain employs TRBV7-9 and TRBJ2-1, with a possible D match to TRBD1 (6 bases). The CDR3 totals 13 residues. Trimming took 5 bases from V and 8 from J, leaving 13 bases between them. Per germline, CDR1 SEHNR and CDR2 FQNEAQ (reference sequence). Full variable domain (remainder filled in from reference TRBV7-9 and TRBJ2-1): DTGVSQNPRHKITKRGQNVTFRCDPISEHNRLYWYRQTLGQGPEFLTYFQNEAQLEKSRLLSDRFSAERPKGSFSTLEIQRTEQGDSAMYLCASSLTGNHEQFFGPGTRLTVL.

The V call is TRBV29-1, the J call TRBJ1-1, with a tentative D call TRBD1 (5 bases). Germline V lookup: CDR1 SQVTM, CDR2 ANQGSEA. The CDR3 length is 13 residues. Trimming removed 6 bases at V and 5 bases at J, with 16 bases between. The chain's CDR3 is CSVLLGGGTEAFF. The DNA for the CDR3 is TGCAGCGTCTTACTTGGGGGAGGTACTGAAGCTTTCTTT.

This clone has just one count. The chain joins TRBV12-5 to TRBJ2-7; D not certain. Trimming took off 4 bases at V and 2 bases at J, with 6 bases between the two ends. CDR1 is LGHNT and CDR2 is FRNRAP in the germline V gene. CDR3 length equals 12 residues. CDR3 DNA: TGTGCTAGTGGTTCTCGTCCCTACGAGCAGTACTTC. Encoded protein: CASGSRPYEQYF.

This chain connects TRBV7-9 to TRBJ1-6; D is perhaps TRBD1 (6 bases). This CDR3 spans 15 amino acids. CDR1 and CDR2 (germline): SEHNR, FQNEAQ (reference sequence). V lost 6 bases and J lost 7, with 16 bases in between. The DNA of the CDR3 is TGTGCCAGCAGTCAGAGACAGGACTCCAATTCACCCCTCCACTTT. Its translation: CASSQRQDSNSPLHF.

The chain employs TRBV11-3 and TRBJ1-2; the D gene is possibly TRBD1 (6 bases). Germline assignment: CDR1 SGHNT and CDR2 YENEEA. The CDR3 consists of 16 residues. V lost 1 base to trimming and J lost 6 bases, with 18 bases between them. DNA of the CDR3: TGTGCCAGCAGCTTAGCCACCGGACAGAAGGCGGATGGCTACACCTTC. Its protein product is CASSLATGQKADGYTF.